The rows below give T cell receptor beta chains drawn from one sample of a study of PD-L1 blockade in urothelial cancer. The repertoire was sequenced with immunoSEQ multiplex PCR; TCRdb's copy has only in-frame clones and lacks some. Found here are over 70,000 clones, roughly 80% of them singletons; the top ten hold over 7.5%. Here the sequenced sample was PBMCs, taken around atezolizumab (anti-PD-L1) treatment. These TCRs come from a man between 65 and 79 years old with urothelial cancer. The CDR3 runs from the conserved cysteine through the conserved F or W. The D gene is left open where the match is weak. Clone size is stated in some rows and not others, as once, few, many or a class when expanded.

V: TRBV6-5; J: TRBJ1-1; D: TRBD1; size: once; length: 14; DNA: TGTGCCAGCAGCGATGGACAGGGGAACCCTGAAGCTTTCTTT; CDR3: CASSDGQGNPEAFF
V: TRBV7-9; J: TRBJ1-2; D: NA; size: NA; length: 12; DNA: TGTGCCAGCAGCTTCAAGCAATATGGCTACACCTTC; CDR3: CASSFKQYGYTF
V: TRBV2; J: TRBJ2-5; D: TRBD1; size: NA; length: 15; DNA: TGTGCCAGCAACCTGGGACAGGGATTCCAAGAGACCCAGTACTTC; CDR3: CASNLGQGFQETQYF
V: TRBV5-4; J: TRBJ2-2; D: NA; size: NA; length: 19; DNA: TGTGCCAGCAGCTTGGCCTTCGCCGGCAGCGGAGCGAACACCGGGGAGCTGTTTTTT; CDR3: CASSLAFAGSGANTGELFF
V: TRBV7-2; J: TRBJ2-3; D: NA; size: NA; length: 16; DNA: TGTGCCAGCAGCTTAGAGGGGGACCAGGCCACAGATACGCAGTATTTT; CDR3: CASSLEGDQATDTQYF
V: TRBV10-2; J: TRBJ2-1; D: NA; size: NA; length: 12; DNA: TGCGCCAGCACGGGGGAGATGGGTGAGCAGTTCTTC; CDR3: CASTGEMGEQFF
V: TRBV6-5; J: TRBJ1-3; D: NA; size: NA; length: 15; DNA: TGTGCCAGCAAGGGGATTGACGGCTCTGGAAACACCATATATTTT; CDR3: CASKGIDGSGNTIYF
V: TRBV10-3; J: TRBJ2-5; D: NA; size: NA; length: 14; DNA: TGTGCCATCAGTGAGGGCACCTACCAAGAGACCCAGTACTTC; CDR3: CAISEGTYQETQYF
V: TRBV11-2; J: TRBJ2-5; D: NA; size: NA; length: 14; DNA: TGTGCCAGCAGCTTAGATTCGGCCGGGGAGACCCAGTACTTC; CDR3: CASSLDSAGETQYF
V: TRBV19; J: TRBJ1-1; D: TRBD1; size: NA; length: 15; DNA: TGTGCCAGTAGTAACCCCCAGGGGGAGAACACTGAAGCTTTCTTT; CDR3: CASSNPQGENTEAFF
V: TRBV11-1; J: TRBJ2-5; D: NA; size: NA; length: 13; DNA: TGTGCCAGCAGCCGAGGGGAGGAAGAGACCCAGTACTTC; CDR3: CASSRGEEETQYF
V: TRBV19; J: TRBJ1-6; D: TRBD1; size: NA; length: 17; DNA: TGTGCCAGCAACCAGGCAGACAGGGCTTCGTATAATTCACCCCTCCACTTT; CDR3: CASNQADRASYNSPLHF
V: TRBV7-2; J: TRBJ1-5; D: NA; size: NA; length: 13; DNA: TGTGCCAGCAGCGTGGAGGGGAATCAGCCCCAGCATTTT; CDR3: CASSVEGNQPQHF
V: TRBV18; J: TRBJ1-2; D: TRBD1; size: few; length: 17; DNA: TGTGCCAGCTCACCGGGGACAGGGGGGACGTCGGTCTATGGCTACACCTTC; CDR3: CASSPGTGGTSVYGYTF
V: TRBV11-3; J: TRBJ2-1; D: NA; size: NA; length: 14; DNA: TGTGCCAGCAGCTCAGGACTTTCTCTGAATGAGCAGTTCTTC; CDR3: CASSSGLSLNEQFF
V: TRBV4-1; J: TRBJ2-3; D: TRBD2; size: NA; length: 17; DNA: TGCGCCAGCAGCCAAGGGACTAGCGGGGTCCTAGATCGCACGCAGTATTTT; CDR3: CASSQGTSGVLDRTQYF
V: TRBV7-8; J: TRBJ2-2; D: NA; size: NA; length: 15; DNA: TGTGCCAGCAGCTTAGCGGCAGGGGCTACCGGGGAGCTGTTTTTT; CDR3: CASSLAAGATGELFF
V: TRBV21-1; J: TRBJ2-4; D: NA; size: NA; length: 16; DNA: TGTGCCAGCAGCAAACGACCGGGCGGGGCCAAAAACATTCAGTACTTC; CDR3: CASSKRPGGAKNIQYF
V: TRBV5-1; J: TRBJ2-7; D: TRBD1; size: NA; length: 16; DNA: TGCGCCAGCAGCTTGGACGGGACAGGGGGCTGGGACGAGCAGTACTTC; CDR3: CASSLDGTGGWDEQYF
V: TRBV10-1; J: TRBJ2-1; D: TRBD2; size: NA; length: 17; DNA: TGCGCCAGCAGTGATGCTAGCGGGGGCCGCTCCTACAATGAGCAGTTCTTC; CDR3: CASSDASGGRSYNEQFF
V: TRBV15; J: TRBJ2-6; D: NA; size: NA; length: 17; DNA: TGTGCCACCAGCAGAGATCTGGGCAGGGCTGGGGCCAACGTCCTGACTTTC; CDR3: CATSRDLGRAGANVLTF
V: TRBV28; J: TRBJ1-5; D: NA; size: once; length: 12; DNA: TGTGCCAGCAGTTTGTCTTCTCAGCCCCAGCATTTT; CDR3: CASSLSSQPQHF
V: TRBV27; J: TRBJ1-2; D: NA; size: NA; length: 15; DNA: TGTGCCAGCACCCCGCGGGTGGGTACTTTCCATGGCTACACCTTC; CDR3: CASTPRVGTFHGYTF
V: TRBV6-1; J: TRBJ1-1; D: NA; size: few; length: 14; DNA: TGTGCCAGCAGTGAAGGTCCAGGCCCCACTGAAGCTTTCTTT; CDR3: CASSEGPGPTEAFF
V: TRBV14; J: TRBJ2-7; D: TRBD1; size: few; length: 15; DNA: TGTGCCAGCAGCAGCCGGGACAGGCCCTCCTACGAGCAGTACTTC; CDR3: CASSSRDRPSYEQYF
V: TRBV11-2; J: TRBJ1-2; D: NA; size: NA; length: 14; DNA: TGTGCCAGCAGCCAAAAGGCAGGTTTAGTTGGCTACACCTTC; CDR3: CASSQKAGLVGYTF
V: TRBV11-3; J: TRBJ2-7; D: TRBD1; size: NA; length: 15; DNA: TGTGCCAGCAGCGCACGGGACAGGGGGAGGTACGAGCAGTACTTC; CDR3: CASSARDRGRYEQYF
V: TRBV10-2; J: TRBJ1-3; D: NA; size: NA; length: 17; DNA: TGCGCCTCCCGGAGCGGGACACGGGACCTCTCTGGAAACACCATATATTTT; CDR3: CASRSGTRDLSGNTIYF
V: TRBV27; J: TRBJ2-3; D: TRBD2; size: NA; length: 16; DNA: TGTGCCAGCAAACTTAGCGGGGGGGCTCCCACAGATACGCAGTATTTT; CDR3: CASKLSGGAPTDTQYF
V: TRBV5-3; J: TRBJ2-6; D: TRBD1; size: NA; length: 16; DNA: TGTGCCAGAAGCAGAAGACAGGGGGCTGGGGCCAACGTCCTGACTTTC; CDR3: CARSRRQGAGANVLTF
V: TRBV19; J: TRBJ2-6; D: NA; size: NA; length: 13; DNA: TGTGCCAGTAGTCCCACAAGAGCCAACGTCCTGACTTTC; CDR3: CASSPTRANVLTF
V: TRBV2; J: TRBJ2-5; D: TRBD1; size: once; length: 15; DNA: TGTGCCAGCAGTGGGCTCGGGACAGACCAAGAGACCCAGTACTTC; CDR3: CASSGLGTDQETQYF
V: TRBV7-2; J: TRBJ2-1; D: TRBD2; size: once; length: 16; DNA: TGTGCCAGCAGCTTAGAGCTAAGCGGGGCATTTAATGAGCAGTTCTTC; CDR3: CASSLELSGAFNEQFF
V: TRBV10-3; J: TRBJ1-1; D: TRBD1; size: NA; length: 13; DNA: TGTGCCATCAGCCAGGGGGCTGGGACTGAAGCTTTCTTT; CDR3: CAISQGAGTEAFF
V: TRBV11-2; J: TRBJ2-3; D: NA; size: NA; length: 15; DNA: TGTGCCAGCAGCTTAGGCCCGTTAGCGGCAGATACGCAGTATTTT; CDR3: CASSLGPLAADTQYF
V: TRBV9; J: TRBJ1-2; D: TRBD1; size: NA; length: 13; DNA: TGTGCCAGCAGCCGACAGGGGGCCGATGGCTACACCTTC; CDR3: CASSRQGADGYTF
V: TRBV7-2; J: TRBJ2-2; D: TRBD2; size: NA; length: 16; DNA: TGTGCCAGCAGCCCCACTAGCGTCGCGAACACCGGGGAGCTGTTTTTT; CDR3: CASSPTSVANTGELFF
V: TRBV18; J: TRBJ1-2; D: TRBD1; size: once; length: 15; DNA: TGTGCCAGCTCCCTGGGACAGGGGGCTATCTATGGCTACACCTTC; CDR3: CASSLGQGAIYGYTF
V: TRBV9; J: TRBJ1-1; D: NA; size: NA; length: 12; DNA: TGTGCCAGCAGCGTATCAGGGGCTGAAGCTTTCTTT; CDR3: CASSVSGAEAFF
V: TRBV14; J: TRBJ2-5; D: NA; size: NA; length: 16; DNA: TGTGCCAGCAGCCAAGTTGGTGGGGGCCTGAGGGAGACCCAGTACTTC; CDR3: CASSQVGGGLRETQYF
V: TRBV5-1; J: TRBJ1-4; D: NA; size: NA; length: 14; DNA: TGCGCCAGCAGCTTGGGCCCAAGGGGTGAAAAACTGTTTTTT; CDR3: CASSLGPRGEKLFF
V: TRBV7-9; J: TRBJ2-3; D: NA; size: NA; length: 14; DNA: TGTGCCAGCAGAGCGGGTGCTAGCACAGATACGCAGTATTTT; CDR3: CASRAGASTDTQYF